One TCR beta chain is described in this entry. Only in-frame clones appear in the TCRdb table, and some are missing; sequencing was by immunoSEQ multiplex PCR. The sample gives roughly 380,000 clones, almost 90% of which show up once; just over 1% is in the top ten. V lost 0 bases, J lost 5 bases, and 8 bases lay in between. CDR3 length: 13 amino acids. Per the germline V gene, CDR1 is SGHKS and CDR2 is YYEKEE (reference sequence). These data originate in a study of blood T cell repertoires in COVID-19. Study context: T cells, B-cell-depleted T cells, or PBMCs provided the cDNA or gDNA that served as material.

The chain employs TRBV5-5 and TRBJ2-5; tentative D call: TRBD1 (5 bases). The TCR sequence derives from a woman aged 25 to 45 who had been exposed to COVID-19. Sequenced sample: PBMCs or T cells enriched from blood (not recorded which). CDR3 loop: CASSLGQGETQYF. Here the CDR3 DNA reads TGTGCCAGCAGCTTGGGTCAGGGTGAGACCCAGTACTTC.